Listed below are T cell receptor beta chains from one sample, sequenced in a study of cytotoxic CD8 clonotypes in ibrutinib-treated CLL. Clones were read by immunoSEQ multiplex PCR, and TCRdb kept only the in-frame ones, dropping some. This table holds over 70,000 clones, around 84% found once. The sequenced sample was PBMCs, obtained before ibrutinib treatment. The receptors come from a human donor with chronic lymphocytic leukemia. The CDR3 runs from the conserved cysteine through the conserved F or W. D genes are given only for firm matches. The size field is filled for only some rows; it gives once, few, many or a size class.

d_call: TRBD2; j_call: TRBJ2-3; v_call: TRBV27; clone_size: -; cdr3_aa: CACAGWSKRGSTDTQYF; cdr3_nt: TGTGCCTGCGCGGGTTGGTCGAAGCGGGGCAGCACAGATACGCAGTATTTT
d_call: -; j_call: TRBJ1-1; v_call: TRBV14; clone_size: once; cdr3_aa: CASSWTENTEAFF; cdr3_nt: TGTGCCAGCAGCTGGACAGAGAACACTGAAGCTTTCTTT
d_call: TRBD2; j_call: TRBJ2-1; v_call: TRBV28; clone_size: -; cdr3_aa: CASTSGRAGIEQFF; cdr3_nt: TGTGCCAGCACTAGCGGGAGGGCCGGCATTGAGCAGTTCTTC
d_call: -; j_call: TRBJ2-2; v_call: TRBV5-1; clone_size: -; cdr3_aa: CASSLGGMAGELFF; cdr3_nt: TGCGCCAGCAGCTTAGGAGGGATGGCCGGGGAGCTGTTTTTT
d_call: -; j_call: TRBJ2-3; v_call: TRBV28; clone_size: -; cdr3_aa: CATQGGGTDTQYF; cdr3_nt: TGTGCCACTCAGGGGGGTGGCACAGATACGCAGTATTTT
d_call: -; j_call: TRBJ1-5; v_call: TRBV28; clone_size: -; cdr3_aa: CASSLGGWQPQHF; cdr3_nt: TGTGCCAGCAGTTTGGGGGGCTGGCAGCCCCAGCATTTT
d_call: TRBD2; j_call: TRBJ2-1; v_call: TRBV4-1; clone_size: once; cdr3_aa: CASSQVASGNSYNEQFF; cdr3_nt: TGCGCCAGCAGCCAAGTTGCCAGCGGGAATTCCTACAATGAGCAGTTCTTC
d_call: TRBD1; j_call: TRBJ1-1; v_call: TRBV25-1; clone_size: -; cdr3_aa: CASSEYKGQGANTEAFF; cdr3_nt: TGTGCCAGCAGTGAATATAAGGGACAGGGGGCGAACACTGAAGCTTTCTTT
d_call: -; j_call: TRBJ2-3; v_call: TRBV18; clone_size: -; cdr3_aa: CASSPVPPGVQVNTQYF; cdr3_nt: TGTGCCAGCTCACCGGTTCCGCCGGGAGTTCAAGTGAATACGCAGTATTTT
d_call: TRBD1; j_call: TRBJ2-1; v_call: TRBV16; clone_size: -; cdr3_aa: CASSPTRVGDSSYNEQFF; cdr3_nt: TGTGCCAGCAGCCCCACGAGGGTGGGGGACAGTTCCTACAATGAGCAGTTCTTC
d_call: TRBD1; j_call: TRBJ1-4; v_call: TRBV5-6; clone_size: -; cdr3_aa: CASSTRQGALGNEKLFF; cdr3_nt: TGTGCCAGCAGCACCCGACAGGGGGCGCTTGGTAATGAAAAACTGTTTTTT
d_call: TRBD1; j_call: TRBJ1-1; v_call: TRBV5-4; clone_size: -; cdr3_aa: CASSAGQVSTEAFF; cdr3_nt: TGTGCCAGCAGCGCCGGACAGGTCAGCACTGAAGCTTTCTTT
d_call: -; j_call: TRBJ2-7; v_call: TRBV7-9; clone_size: -; cdr3_aa: CASSPWVGGALDEQYF; cdr3_nt: TGTGCCAGCAGCCCATGGGTGGGGGGCGCGTTGGACGAGCAGTACTTC
d_call: TRBD2; j_call: TRBJ2-7; v_call: TRBV28; clone_size: few; cdr3_aa: CASSLQAGVPYEQYF; cdr3_nt: TGTGCCAGCAGTTTACAAGCGGGGGTTCCCTACGAGCAGTACTTC
d_call: -; j_call: TRBJ2-1; v_call: TRBV29-1; clone_size: -; cdr3_aa: CSVDRVYNEQFF; cdr3_nt: TGCAGCGTGGATAGGGTCTACAATGAGCAGTTCTTC
d_call: -; j_call: TRBJ2-7; v_call: TRBV5-1; clone_size: -; cdr3_aa: CASSPRDNNYEQYF; cdr3_nt: TGCGCCAGCAGCCCCCGGGACAATAACTACGAGCAGTACTTC
d_call: TRBD2; j_call: TRBJ2-7; v_call: TRBV4-1; clone_size: -; cdr3_aa: CASSQNMAGEGPLYEQYF; cdr3_nt: TGCGCCAGCAGCCAAAATATGGCGGGAGAGGGTCCCCTCTACGAGCAGTACTTC
d_call: -; j_call: TRBJ2-7; v_call: TRBV11-2; clone_size: -; cdr3_aa: CASSLAPLWGGEQYF; cdr3_nt: TGTGCCAGCAGCTTAGCGCCCTTGTGGGGAGGCGAGCAGTACTTC
d_call: -; j_call: TRBJ2-1; v_call: TRBV7-9; clone_size: -; cdr3_aa: CASSLWHNEQFF; cdr3_nt: TGTGCCAGCAGCTTATGGCACAATGAGCAGTTCTTC
d_call: -; j_call: TRBJ1-5; v_call: TRBV19; clone_size: -; cdr3_aa: CASKGDFSNQPQHF; cdr3_nt: TGTGCCAGTAAGGGGGATTTTAGCAATCAGCCCCAGCATTTT
d_call: TRBD1; j_call: TRBJ2-7; v_call: TRBV2; clone_size: -; cdr3_aa: CASSNRDRGPGEQYF; cdr3_nt: TGTGCCAGCAGTAACCGGGACAGGGGGCCGGGCGAGCAGTACTTC
d_call: TRBD2; j_call: TRBJ2-1; v_call: TRBV10-1; clone_size: -; cdr3_aa: CASSGDGTSGSHEQFF; cdr3_nt: TGCGCCAGCAGTGGGGACGGGACTAGCGGGAGCCATGAGCAGTTCTTC
d_call: -; j_call: TRBJ2-7; v_call: TRBV5-1; clone_size: -; cdr3_aa: CASSLGTWASLSSHEQYF; cdr3_nt: TGCGCCAGCAGCTTGGGTACGTGGGCCTCGCTATCGTCCCACGAGCAGTACTTC
d_call: -; j_call: TRBJ1-2; v_call: TRBV28; clone_size: -; cdr3_aa: CASSSQQGGGYTF; cdr3_nt: TGTGCCAGCAGTTCACAACAGGGCGGTGGCTACACCTTC
d_call: -; j_call: TRBJ1-4; v_call: TRBV4-3; clone_size: -; cdr3_aa: CASSENRGRGNEKLFF; cdr3_nt: TGCGCCAGCAGCGAAAATCGGGGAAGGGGGAATGAAAAACTGTTTTTT
d_call: -; j_call: TRBJ2-7; v_call: TRBV5-1; clone_size: -; cdr3_aa: CASTQISRSYEQYF; cdr3_nt: TGCGCCAGCACACAGATTTCGCGCTCCTACGAGCAGTACTTC
d_call: TRBD2; j_call: TRBJ2-1; v_call: TRBV30; clone_size: -; cdr3_aa: CAWSSSGRYNEQFF; cdr3_nt: TGTGCCTGGAGTAGTAGCGGGAGATACAATGAGCAGTTCTTC
d_call: -; j_call: TRBJ1-3; v_call: TRBV28; clone_size: once; cdr3_aa: CASRGDLRSGNTIYF; cdr3_nt: TGTGCCAGCAGGGGGGACCTAAGATCTGGAAACACCATATATTTT
d_call: TRBD1; j_call: TRBJ1-2; v_call: TRBV27; clone_size: -; cdr3_aa: CASSFWAGGGYTF; cdr3_nt: TGTGCCAGCAGTTTTTGGGCAGGGGGCGGCTACACCTTC
d_call: -; j_call: TRBJ2-1; v_call: TRBV6-1; clone_size: many; cdr3_aa: CASSEDWTAVNEQFF; cdr3_nt: TGTGCCAGCAGTGAAGACTGGACAGCGGTCAATGAGCAGTTCTTC
d_call: TRBD1; j_call: TRBJ2-7; v_call: TRBV30; clone_size: -; cdr3_aa: CAWRDRGYEQYF; cdr3_nt: TGTGCCTGGAGGGACAGGGGCTACGAGCAGTACTTC
d_call: -; j_call: TRBJ2-7; v_call: TRBV6-5; clone_size: -; cdr3_aa: CASRLKSYSEQYF; cdr3_nt: TGTGCCAGCAGACTAAAGAGCTACTCCGAGCAGTACTTC
d_call: -; j_call: TRBJ1-1; v_call: TRBV6-6; clone_size: -; cdr3_aa: CASSYLGQSTEAFF; cdr3_nt: TGTGCCAGCAGTTATTTGGGGCAGTCCACTGAAGCTTTCTTT
d_call: -; j_call: TRBJ2-3; v_call: TRBV11-1; clone_size: -; cdr3_aa: CASSLVGTPLLPDTQYF; cdr3_nt: TGTGCCAGCAGCTTAGTCGGCACACCTCTTTTACCAGATACGCAGTATTTT
d_call: -; j_call: TRBJ2-7; v_call: TRBV19; clone_size: -; cdr3_aa: CASSLRGGVNYEQYF; cdr3_nt: TGTGCCAGTAGCCTCCGAGGGGGGGTTAACTACGAGCAGTACTTC
d_call: TRBD1; j_call: TRBJ2-7; v_call: TRBV4-1; clone_size: -; cdr3_aa: CASSQGPGTAYEQYF; cdr3_nt: TGCGCCAGCAGCCAAGGTCCCGGGACAGCCTACGAGCAGTACTTC
d_call: TRBD2; j_call: TRBJ2-2; v_call: TRBV28; clone_size: -; cdr3_aa: CASSLTSGFTGELFF; cdr3_nt: TGTGCCAGCAGTTTAACTAGCGGGTTCACCGGGGAGCTGTTTTTT
d_call: -; j_call: TRBJ2-2; v_call: TRBV7-2; clone_size: -; cdr3_aa: CASSSVRGDTDGELFF; cdr3_nt: TGTGCCAGCAGCTCTGTCAGGGGGGACACCGACGGGGAGCTGTTTTTT
d_call: -; j_call: TRBJ2-3; v_call: TRBV5-1; clone_size: -; cdr3_aa: CASGGTDTQYF; cdr3_nt: TGCGCCAGCGGTGGCACAGATACGCAGTATTTT
d_call: -; j_call: TRBJ1-1; v_call: TRBV5-1; clone_size: -; cdr3_aa: CASSLTDTEAFF; cdr3_nt: TGCGCCAGCAGCTTAACCGACACTGAAGCTTTCTTT
d_call: -; j_call: TRBJ2-5; v_call: TRBV7-9; clone_size: -; cdr3_aa: CASQKGGETQYF; cdr3_nt: TGTGCCAGCCAAAAGGGTGGGGAGACCCAGTACTTC
d_call: -; j_call: TRBJ2-7; v_call: TRBV15; clone_size: -; cdr3_aa: CATSRVWASDEQYF; cdr3_nt: TGTGCCACCAGCAGAGTATGGGCCTCCGACGAGCAGTACTTC
d_call: -; j_call: TRBJ2-2; v_call: TRBV5-6; clone_size: -; cdr3_aa: CASSRRGGNTGELFF; cdr3_nt: TGTGCCAGCAGCAGAAGAGGGGGGAACACCGGGGAGCTGTTTTTT
d_call: TRBD2; j_call: TRBJ2-3; v_call: TRBV7-2; clone_size: -; cdr3_aa: CASSLALLARTDTQYF; cdr3_nt: TGTGCCAGCAGCTTAGCGCTACTAGCGAGGACAGATACGCAGTATTTT
d_call: -; j_call: TRBJ1-5; v_call: TRBV19; clone_size: -; cdr3_aa: CASRKEGGSNQPQHF; cdr3_nt: TGTGCCAGTAGAAAGGAGGGAGGGAGCAATCAGCCCCAGCATTTT
d_call: -; j_call: TRBJ2-2; v_call: TRBV11-2; clone_size: -; cdr3_aa: CASSPKVDTGELFF; cdr3_nt: TGTGCCAGCAGCCCGAAGGTGGACACCGGGGAGCTGTTTTTT
d_call: TRBD1; j_call: TRBJ1-2; v_call: TRBV9; clone_size: -; cdr3_aa: CASNPGQGNYGYTF; cdr3_nt: TGTGCCAGCAACCCGGGACAGGGTAACTATGGCTACACCTTC
d_call: TRBD1; j_call: TRBJ2-2; v_call: TRBV29-1; clone_size: -; cdr3_aa: CSVRRGSGELFF; cdr3_nt: TGCAGCGTGCGCAGGGGGTCCGGGGAGCTGTTTTTT
d_call: TRBD2; j_call: TRBJ2-3; v_call: TRBV5-1; clone_size: -; cdr3_aa: CASSLHASGITDTQYF; cdr3_nt: TGCGCCAGCAGCTTGCATGCTAGCGGGATCACAGATACGCAGTATTTT
d_call: -; j_call: TRBJ1-2; v_call: TRBV20-1; clone_size: -; cdr3_aa: CSASERTGYTF; cdr3_nt: TGCAGTGCTAGCGAGCGGACCGGCTACACCTTC
d_call: TRBD1; j_call: TRBJ2-2; v_call: TRBV7-3; clone_size: -; cdr3_aa: CASRTGGLTGELFF; cdr3_nt: TGTGCCAGCAGGACAGGGGGTTTGACCGGGGAGCTGTTTTTT